This entry lists 2 T cell receptor beta chains sequenced from one sample in a study of blood T cells in healthy people across ages. Primed by a sample-barcoded 5' primer and a J-beta primer mix, a second PCR proceeded for about 6 to 12 cycles. Each CDR3 protein gets one entry after TCRdb re-called the 5' RACE reads with MiXCR. The sample has around 600,000 distinct CDR3 sequences; 47% are singletons. Sequencing was done on a sample of blood. The receptors were gathered from an elderly man in good health.

The chain recombines TRBV6-2 or TRBV6-3 with TRBJ2-2; 12 nucleotides agree with TRBD2. The CDR3 has 15 residues. Unmatched junction bases numbered 4, after V lost 5 bases and J lost 6 bases. The germline CDR1 and CDR2 sequences are MNHEY and SVGEGT. CDR3 loop: CASSRLAGAAGELFF. In DNA form, the CDR3 reads TGTGCCAGCAGTCGACTAGCGGGAGCGGCCGGGGAGCTGTTTTTT.

This clonotype was picked up many times. This chain connects TRBV20-1 to TRBJ2-7; D remains unclear. With 2 bases removed from V and 3 bases from J, the gap between germline ends came to 5 bases. Germline loops: CDR1 DFQATT, CDR2 SNEGSKA (reference sequence). This CDR3 region has 11 residues. The DNA of the CDR3 is TGCAGTGCTAGACGCGACTACGAGCAGTACTTC. The encoded protein is CSARRDYEQYF.